Reported below is one TCR beta chain. This clone has a single count. Its antigen is still unknown. Base quality data are lacking; no much larger clone is found one base away. The cohort was made up of about 670 healthy bone marrow donors. At the time of sampling, every cohort member was nominally healthy, though immune exposures that went unrecorded were likely present. The donor was CMV seronegative and was included in the group of a few hundred seronegative cohort members. Every donor gave a peripheral blood sample, and the peripheral blood mononuclear cells from that sample were used for TCR beta sequencing. The Qiagen DNeasy Blood Extraction Kit was used to extract genomic DNA from the blood cell samples. The sample is drawn from a study of cytomegalovirus exposure and HLA in healthy donors (dated by TCRdb to about 2017). In the study overall: According to an earlier analysis of a few hundred of the donors, 150 million to 200 million T cells yielded 90 million to 140 million unique TCR beta sequences and more than 250 Gb of sequence data. Roughly 310 gigabases of sequencing data and approximately 85 million unique TCR sequences were included in an early release covering over 600 HLA-typed donors. Of the roughly 400 genotyped donors, 65% to 90% fell in the genetic ancestry cluster associated with self-reported Caucasian donors. The study was designed to test whether signatures of past pathogen exposure could be identified by cataloging public T cell receptors. Using immunosequencing, the study profiled T cell repertoires from 666 subjects and related those repertoires to cytomegalovirus serostatus. Besides the first cohort of around 700 subjects, a separate validation cohort made up of 90 to 150 different subjects was used. To predict cytomegalovirus infection status, the study combined high-throughput TCR immunosequencing, statistical association of individual TCRs with disease status, and machine learning. A later analysis re-analyzed previously published TCR beta repertoires from roughly 690 donors and added high-resolution HLA genotyping to study TCR occurrence patterns. In the later analysis, no new phenotypic data were used to find candidate immune exposures; instead, reliance was placed on TCR beta sequences and their occurrence across donors. An earlier analysis of roughly 580 of the donors used high-throughput TCR beta sequencing to judge whether each TCR beta V gene segment behaved as functional or pseudogenic. Donor age, sex, ethnicity and CMV serostatus were collected together with the repertoire data. A later genetic analysis used genome-wide SNP genotypes for about 60% of the roughly 670 donors, treating that subset as a discovery cohort. Every repertoire in the discovery cohort had been generated on one and the same sequencing platform. HLA typing covered class I and class II loci at four-digit resolution. The number of typed donors differed by locus: about 629-640 for A, B, C, DRB1 and DQB1; approximately 530 for DQA1; fewer than 610 for DPA1; and about 450 for DPB1. A few DR-DQ haplotypes were handled as single units for association and clustering because linkage in the cohort was strong. Among some 410 genotyped donors of the cohort, an average of roughly 230,000 unique TCR beta nucleotide sequences was sequenced per donor, of which approximately 18% were non-productive.

Relative to germline, V is missing 8 bases and J is missing 2 bases, with 5 bases of the junction outside any gene match. Spanning cysteine to phenylalanine, the CDR3 consists of 14 amino acids. The sequence is cut down to CDR3 DNA, 42 bases in frame from base 1. The germline V gene sets CDR1 to MNHNS and CDR2 to SASEGT. The library came from the immunoSEQ multiplex PCR assay. For the multiplex PCR, a mixture combining 60 forward primers for TCR Vbeta segments and 13 reverse primers for TCR Jbeta segments was used. A multiplex PCR assay on genomic DNA amplified the CDR3 region of rearranged TCR beta genes. The amplified TCR beta libraries were sequenced on the Illumina HiSeq System as 87-base-pair reads. On the study's bioinformatics: A later analysis tallied roughly 78 million unique TCR beta chains across the 666 repertoires, and around 10 million of those chains were shared by two or more donors. A nearest-neighbor algorithm error-corrected the raw reads and collapsed the reads into unique sequences, merging closely related sequences to remove PCR and sequencing errors. Alignment of CDR3 sequences to IMGT reference sequences was used to assign V, D and J gene segments. For a sequence to be retained, a match of at least six nucleotides to both a V gene segment and a J gene segment was required. A rearrangement counted as productive if the CDR3 had no stop codons and remained in frame with V and J, and every other rearrangement counted as non-productive. Following IMGT convention, CDR3 was defined as the stretch from the second conserved V-encoded cysteine to the conserved J-encoded phenylalanine. Sequences without an unambiguous match to a single V gene segment were excluded from the earlier analysis of a few hundred of the donors. In an earlier analysis of 587 of the donors, a V segment was called functional when productive rearrangements were above 56.7%, and segregating when the standard deviation between donors exceeded 5%. A statistical classification framework was built for diagnosing cytomegalovirus status from the catalog of TCR beta chain sequences. In a later analysis, TCR nucleotide sequences were compared against IMGT/GENE-DB human TR gene sequences so that V and J genes could be assigned. In a later analysis, CDR3 sequences and most-parsimonious VDJ recombination scenarios were assigned using the TCRdist pipeline. A later analysis defined each TCR beta chain by its CDR3 amino acid sequence plus V-gene family, and excluded reads lacking a unique V-gene family. A later analysis removed roughly 590 highly shared, low-generation-probability nucleotide sequences to deal with suspected cross-contamination and a sequencing artifact. In a later analysis, a clonal expansion index for each public chain was calculated from normalized within-repertoire ranks of inferred template counts. In a later analysis, generation probabilities were computed using a VDJ recombination model fitted to out-of-frame rearrangements, and the results were checked against IGoR. In a later analysis, TCR-TCR, TCR-HLA and TCR-CMV co-occurrence was scored with hypergeometric tests, and a repertoire-size bias correction was applied to TCR pairs. In a later analysis, false discovery rates were estimated by permuting HLA or CMV assignments 20 times. A later analysis grouped co-occurring TCRs with DBSCAN, adding TCRdist sequence similarity when clustering within HLA-allele-positive subsets. Co-occurrence clustering excluded repertoires with fewer than 30,000 or more than 120,000 public chains, plus five with anomalous nucleotide sharing. TCRdb limited this immuneACCESS table to in-frame rearrangements with V and J called. A share of clones is missing; checked studies link under half to unresolved V genes, and the rest is unexplained. D and trimming were read from the DNA, whereas the V and J calls and clone size are those reported in that table. The sample table lists fewer than 200,000 clones, about 80% of them with a count of one. The ten largest clones represent about 2.3% of the sample.

What the work shows at the level of the full study, not this receptor alone: The study listed 150 to 200 TCR beta chains as associated with cytomegalovirus. According to the authors, the approach could potentially be generalized to other disease states and immunological phenotypes. Sequencing depth was assumed to be roughly uniform across donors in the presence/absence analyses, though that assumption may not hold. The cohort was sequenced for TCR beta chains only, and without alpha or paired-chain data the features that could be detected were limited. Across donors, most TCR sequences were observed very rarely, whereas some public TCRs were present in many individuals. A further reported finding was that TCR beta sequences accurately predicted the HLA-A and HLA-B alleles for most subjects in the first cohort. Compared with the roughly 600-donor mean, donors in an Asian-associated ancestry cluster had fewer N-insertions in productive TCRs, according to a later genetic analysis. A later analysis found that most CMV-associated TCR beta chains appeared HLA-restricted, with HLA associations seemingly driven largely by CMV exposure. In a later analysis, TCR association rates were found to vary across HLA loci, with the most associated TCRs seen for DRB1 alleles and the fewest for HLA-C alleles. An earlier analysis of around 500 of the donors showed that most TCR beta V segments appeared in productive rearrangements either about 87% or about 30% of the time, which broadly matched IMGT annotations. In a later analysis, 16,951 TCR beta sequences were associated with specific HLA alleles at a false discovery rate of 0.05. An association between a missense DCLRE1C variant and V-gene and J-gene trimming of TCR beta chains was found in a later genetic analysis and replicated in an independent cohort. The sequencing pipeline was judged likely to have produced a cluster of highly shared sequence variants as a technical artifact. Several of the top co-occurrence clusters appeared to be linked to parvovirus B19, influenza, CMV and Epstein-Barr virus, according to a later analysis. The earlier analysis of 587 of the donors excluded some 16 rarely observed V segments, including chromosome 9 orphons, because counts were too low. Because HLA typing was missing for some donors at each locus, association tests included only the typed subset. For the cohort, immune exposure information was limited to CMV serostatus. In a later analysis, HLA-associated TCR beta chains were found to be more clonally expanded and to have lower generation probabilities than equally common non-associated chains. The classifier was reported to diagnose cytomegalovirus status with high specificity and sensitivity in both the original and validation cohorts. Some IMGT-functional V segments, including TRBV6-2 and TRBV6-3, could not be told apart with the 87-base-pair reads, so those segments were excluded. When HLA alleles, especially DR and DQ, strongly co-occurred, attributing TCR associations to individual alleles was difficult. Three of the identified cytomegalovirus-associated TCR beta chains were confirmed in vitro to be specific for cytomegalovirus antigens. Correlated functional status among segregating V segments might be attributable to linkage disequilibrium, but an unknown experimental factor could not be ruled out.

The sequence derives from a woman aged 30 to 39 in good health and CMV-seronegative. The rearrangement combines TRBV6-1 with TRBJ2-3; 9 central bases correspond to TRBD1. Sequencing was done on a sample of PBMCs. Here is the DNA: TGTGCCAGCCTTCGGGACAGGGACACAGATACGCAGTATTTT. This gives the protein CASLRDRDTDTQYF.